This TCR beta chain is from a study of cytomegalovirus exposure and HLA in healthy donors. The study, taken as a whole, reports: Most observed TCR sequences were rare, whereas some public TCRs were detected in many donors. A list of 150 to 200 TCR beta chains associated with cytomegalovirus was given.

As to this clone: Its antigen is currently unknown.

The study ran its PCR with 60 Vbeta and 13 Jbeta primers. TCRdb's table, derived via immunoSEQ multiplex PCR, lists solely in-frame clones and lacks some. The sample holds about 200,000 clones; around 74% are singletons and the top ten take over 1.5%. Germline lookup yields CDR1 SGHNT and CDR2 YYREEE (reference sequence). The CDR3 covers 16 residues. V lost 3 bases and J lost 2, with 18 bases in between. Material: PBMCs. This receptor was obtained from a girl between 10 and 17 years old in good health and CMV-seropositive. V gene TRBV5-4 combines with J gene TRBJ2-7; weak D call: TRBD1 (6 bases). Here the CDR3 reads CASSSRVGALAYEQYF. Written as DNA, the CDR3 is TGTGCCAGCAGCTCGCGTGTGGGGGCTCTCGCCTACGAGCAGTACTTC.